The sequence of this T cell receptor (beta chain) was determined in a study of blood T cell repertoires in COVID-19. Overall study: From the United States, Italy and Spain came samples of acute and convalescent COVID-19. T cells, B-cell-depleted T cells, or PBMCs provided the cDNA or gDNA that served as material.

Clones were sequenced by immunoSEQ multiplex PCR, and TCRdb holds only the in-frame ones, with some missing. The sample contains approximately 150,000 clones, over 75% of which appear only once. Per germline, CDR1 LGHDT and CDR2 YNNKEL (reference sequence). The V gene lost 2 bases and the J gene lost 3 bases, with 13 bases spanning the gap. This CDR3 has 15 residues. The chain is built from TRBV3-1 (or the pseudogene TRBV3-2) and TRBJ2-5; D perhaps matches TRBD2 (6 bases). The TCR comes from a man aged 50-59 years in a cohort exposed to, infected with or recovered from COVID-19 (not recorded which). What was sequenced was PBMCs or T cells enriched from blood (not recorded which). In DNA form, the CDR3 reads TGTGCCAGCAGCCAAAACCTAGCGTGTAAAGAGACCCAGTACTTC. Translating it yields CASSQNLACKETQYF.